This T cell receptor beta chain was observed in a study of shared clonotypes between healthy human individuals. The table lists this clone with a few counts. This CDR3 has 13 residues. Trimming took 6 bases from V and 8 from J, leaving 11 bases between them. The germline V gene has CDR1 SNHLY and CDR2 FYNNEI. The authors ran the assay at deep level. The DNA input per sorted-subset replicate PCR was 200 ng, corresponding to roughly 30,000 T cell genomes. TCRdb's copy holds only in-frame clones and misses some; the assay was immunoSEQ multiplex PCR. The sample comprises around 2.3 million clones, under 97% of which are singletons, and around 0.13% rests with the top ten.

The sample taken for sequencing was naive CD4+ T cells sorted from blood. Subset denoted: CD45RA+ positively selected. This clonotype was obtained from a man younger than 30 in good health. This sequence joins TRBV2 and TRBJ1-6; the D gene is possibly TRBD1 (5 bases). CDR3 region: CASRKGRDSPLHF. The CDR3 nucleotides are TGTGCCAGCAGGAAGGGGCGGGATTCACCCCTCCACTTT.